A selection of T cell receptor beta chains follows, all from one sample in a study of metastatic and nonmetastatic thyroid tumors. MiXCR reprocessed the PCR reads for TCRdb. The table has around 9,000 clones, 44% seen once. The sequencing input was tumor tissue. The receptors were gathered from a male donor with papillary thyroid cancer or a benign thyroid nodule (not recorded which). Some clones in this sample may be carry-over from other donors' samples. CDR3s include the opening cysteine and the closing phenylalanine or tryptophan. The D gene is left open where the match is weak. Clone size is shown for a subset of rows, as once, few, many or a class of expanded clone.

. | TRBJ1-1 | TRBV30 | . | TGCGCCTGGACCCGAGGACGGGGGCGAGCTTTCTTT | CAWTRGRGRAFF
. | TRBJ1-3 | TRBV4-1 | once | TGCGCCAGCAGCCAAGTTTTGACGGGAGTCTCTGGAAACACCATATATTTT | CASSQVLTGVSGNTIYF
TRBD1 | TRBJ2-7 | TRBV28 | few | TGTGCCAGCAGTGGGCAGGGGGCTTTCGAGCAGTACTTC | CASSGQGAFEQYF
. | TRBJ2-5 | TRBV25-1 | medium-sized | TGTGCCAGCAGTGGGGTGGGAGAGACCCAGTACTTC | CASSGVGETQYF
. | TRBJ2-3 | TRBV30 | . | TGTGCCTGGAGGAGCCCCTTCGCCGGACTTACAGATACGCAGTATTTT | CAWRSPFAGLTDTQYF
TRBD2 | TRBJ2-7 | TRBV6-1 | . | TGTGCCAGCCTCGCCCTGGGGGGGGTCGACGAGCAGTACTTC | CASLALGGVDEQYF
. | TRBJ2-2 | TRBV28 | . | TGTGCCAGCAGTTTGACCGACGGGGAGCTGTTTTTT | CASSLTDGELFF
. | TRBJ1-5 | TRBV20-1 | . | TGCAGTGCTAGCGGGACTCCTAATCATCTGAAGCATTTT | CSASGTPNHLKHF
. | TRBJ1-4 | TRBV28 | . | TGTGCCAGCAGAACCGGGACAAGCAATGAAAAACTGTTTTTT | CASRTGTSNEKLFF
TRBD2 | TRBJ2-5 | TRBV7-9 | once | TGTGCCAGCAGCCCGGCTAGCGGGAGAGGAGAGGAGACCCAGTACTTC | CASSPASGRGEETQYF
TRBD1 | TRBJ2-7 | TRBV28 | many | TGTGCCAGCAGTTTCGGACAGGGGAGGGCCGAGCAGTACTTC | CASSFGQGRAEQYF